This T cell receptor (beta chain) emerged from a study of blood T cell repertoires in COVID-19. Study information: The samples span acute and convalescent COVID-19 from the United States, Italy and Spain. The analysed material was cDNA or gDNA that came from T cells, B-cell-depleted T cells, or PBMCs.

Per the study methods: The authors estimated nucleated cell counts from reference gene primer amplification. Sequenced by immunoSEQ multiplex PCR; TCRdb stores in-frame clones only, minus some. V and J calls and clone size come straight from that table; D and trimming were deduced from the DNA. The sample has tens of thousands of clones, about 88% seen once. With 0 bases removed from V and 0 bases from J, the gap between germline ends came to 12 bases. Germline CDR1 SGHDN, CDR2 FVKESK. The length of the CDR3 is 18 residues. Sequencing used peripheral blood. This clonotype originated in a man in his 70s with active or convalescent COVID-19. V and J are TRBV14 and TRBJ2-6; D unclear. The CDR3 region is CASSQEGQSSSGANVLTF. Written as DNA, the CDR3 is TGTGCCAGCAGCCAAGAGGGCCAGAGTTCCTCTGGGGCCAACGTCCTGACTTTC.